The following is a T cell receptor (beta chain) sequence with its context. This clone was picked up a small number of times. The antigen it binds to is not known. Base qualities are not provided; no much larger clone lies one nucleotide away. The cohort was made up of about 670 healthy bone marrow donors. Cohort members were all nominally healthy when sampled, although unrecorded immune exposures were likely present. The donor was CMV seronegative and belonged to the group of approximately 320 seronegative cohort members. A peripheral blood sample was collected from each donor, and TCR beta sequencing was performed on peripheral blood mononuclear cells. The Qiagen DNeasy Blood Extraction Kit was used to extract genomic DNA from the blood cell samples. The data derive from a study of cytomegalovirus exposure and HLA in healthy donors (dated by TCRdb to 2015 to 2018). At the level of the whole study: An earlier analysis of approximately 640 of the donors reported roughly 300 Gb of sequence data and some 120 million unique TCR beta sequences from about 200 million T cells. Approximately 310 gigabases of sequencing data and roughly 90 million unique TCR sequences were included in an early release covering 500 to 750 HLA-typed donors. Of the roughly 400 genotyped donors, around 81% fell in the genetic ancestry cluster associated with self-reported Caucasian donors. The study was designed to test whether signatures of past pathogen exposure could be identified by cataloging public T cell receptors. The study used immunosequencing to profile the T cell repertoires of 666 subjects and linked those repertoires to cytomegalovirus serostatus. In addition to the first cohort of 650 to 750 subjects, a separate validation cohort of some 120 different subjects was used. High-throughput TCR immunosequencing, statistical association of individual TCRs with disease status, and machine learning were combined to predict cytomegalovirus infection status. A later analysis re-examined previously published TCR beta repertoires from several hundred donors and added high-resolution HLA genotyping to investigate patterns of TCR occurrence. In the later analysis, no new phenotypic data were used to find candidate immune exposures; instead, reliance was placed on TCR beta sequences and their occurrence across donors. An earlier analysis of some 500 of the donors applied high-throughput TCR beta sequencing to assess whether each TCR beta V gene segment acted as functional or pseudogenic. Donor age, sex, ethnicity and CMV serostatus were compiled together with the repertoire data. Genome-wide SNP genotypes for about three fifths of the 666 donors were used in a later genetic analysis, which treated that subset as a discovery cohort. Every discovery cohort repertoire had been produced on one sequencing platform. Both class I and class II loci were covered by HLA typing, at four-digit resolution. The number of typed donors differed by locus: roughly 629-640 for A, B, C, DRB1 and DQB1; 522 for DQA1; approximately 600 for DPA1; and about 450 for DPB1. Roughly 5 DR-DQ haplotypes were handled as single units for association and clustering because linkage in the cohort was strong. Among about 370 genotyped donors of the cohort, an average of roughly 230,000 unique TCR beta nucleotide sequences was sequenced per donor, of which roughly 17% were non-productive. Study-level results and caveats: Because HLA typing was unavailable for some donors at each locus, only the typed subset was used in association tests. Some IMGT-functional V segments, including TRBV6-2 and TRBV6-3, could not be distinguished by the 87-base-pair reads and were therefore excluded. An association between a missense DCLRE1C variant and V-gene and J-gene trimming of TCR beta chains was found in a later genetic analysis and replicated in an independent cohort. In vitro tests confirmed that a few of the cytomegalovirus-associated TCR beta chains recognize cytomegalovirus antigens. The classifier was reported to diagnose cytomegalovirus status with high specificity and sensitivity in both the original and validation cohorts. A later genetic analysis reported fewer N-insertions in productive TCRs among donors in an Asian-associated ancestry cluster than the roughly 700-donor mean. When HLA alleles, especially DR and DQ, strongly co-occurred, TCR associations were difficult to assign to individual alleles. The only immune exposure information available for the cohort was CMV serostatus. Approximately 18 rarely observed V segments, including chromosome 9 orphons, were excluded from the earlier analysis of approximately 600 of the donors because counts were too low. This cohort had only TCR beta chains sequenced, and the lack of alpha or paired-chain data limited which features could be detected. In a later analysis, HLA-associated TCR beta chains showed more clonal expansion and lower generation probabilities than non-associated chains that were equally common. The sequencing pipeline was judged likely to have produced a cluster of highly shared sequence variants as a technical artifact. A further reported finding was that TCR beta sequences accurately predicted the HLA-A and HLA-B alleles for most subjects in the first cohort. Linkage disequilibrium might explain the correlated functional status among segregating V segments, but an unknown experimental factor could not be excluded. In an earlier analysis of 587 of the donors, most TCR beta V segments appeared in productive rearrangements about 87% or about 30% of the time, broadly matching IMGT annotations. In a later analysis, most CMV-associated TCR beta chains were found to appear HLA-restricted, with HLA associations seemingly driven largely by CMV exposure. Specific HLA alleles were associated with 15,000 to 20,000 TCR beta sequences at a false discovery rate of 0.05 in a later analysis. Several of the top co-occurrence clusters appeared to be linked to parvovirus B19, influenza, CMV and Epstein-Barr virus, according to a later analysis. Most TCR sequences were observed very rarely across donors, whereas some public TCRs were present in many individuals. In a later analysis, TCR association rates were found to vary across HLA loci, with the most associated TCRs seen for DRB1 alleles and the fewest for HLA-C alleles. A total of about 180 TCR beta chains were listed by the study as associated with cytomegalovirus. The authors suggested that the approach could potentially be generalized to other disease states and immunological phenotypes. The presence/absence analyses assumed that sequencing depth was roughly uniform across donors, and that assumption may not be true.

Libraries were made using the immunoSEQ multiplex PCR assay. For the multiplex PCR, a mixture combining 60 forward primers for TCR Vbeta segments and 13 reverse primers for TCR Jbeta segments was used. A multiplex PCR assay on genomic DNA amplified the CDR3 region of rearranged TCR beta genes. The Illumina HiSeq System was used to sequence the amplified TCR beta libraries as 87-base-pair reads. The paper's processing steps were these. In a later analysis, tens of millions of unique TCR beta chains were counted across the 500 to 850 repertoires, and around 10 million of these chains were shared by at least two donors. Raw reads were error-corrected and collapsed into unique sequences with a nearest-neighbor algorithm that merged closely related sequences to remove PCR and sequencing errors. V, D and J gene segments were assigned by aligning CDR3 sequences to IMGT reference sequences. Each retained sequence needed at least a six-nucleotide match to both a V gene segment and a J gene segment. A rearrangement counted as productive if the CDR3 had no stop codons and remained in frame with V and J, and every other rearrangement counted as non-productive. Following IMGT convention, CDR3 was defined as the stretch from the second conserved V-encoded cysteine to the conserved J-encoded phenylalanine. Sequences without an unambiguous match to a single V gene segment were excluded from the earlier analysis of 500 to 700 of the donors. In an earlier analysis of 450 to 700 of the donors, V segments were called functional above 56.7% productive rearrangements and were called segregating when the between-donor standard deviation exceeded 5%. A statistical classification framework was built for diagnosing cytomegalovirus status from the catalog of TCR beta chain sequences. V and J gene assignment, in a later analysis, came from comparing TCR nucleotide sequences with IMGT/GENE-DB human TR gene sequences. In a later analysis, CDR3 sequences and most-parsimonious VDJ recombination scenarios were assigned using the TCRdist pipeline. In a later analysis, every TCR beta chain was defined by the combination of its CDR3 amino acid sequence and its V-gene family, and reads without a unique V-gene family were dropped. As a way to deal with suspected cross-contamination and a sequencing artifact, a later analysis dropped 592 nucleotide sequences that were highly shared and had low generation probability. For each public chain, a later analysis derived a clonal expansion index from normalized ranks of inferred template counts within each repertoire. A later analysis computed generation probabilities with a VDJ recombination model fitted to out-of-frame rearrangements, and checked the results against IGoR. Hypergeometric tests were used in a later analysis to score TCR-TCR, TCR-HLA and TCR-CMV co-occurrence, with a repertoire-size bias correction applied to the TCR pairs. In a later analysis, false discovery rates were estimated by permuting HLA or CMV assignments 20 times. A later analysis grouped co-occurring TCRs with DBSCAN, adding TCRdist sequence similarity when clustering within HLA-allele-positive subsets. Co-occurrence clustering excluded repertoires with fewer than 30,000 or more than 120,000 public chains, plus five with anomalous nucleotide sharing. What TCRdb holds here is the immuneACCESS table cut down to in-frame rearrangements. Part of the clones is not present; checked against another copy, under half of the missing clones reflect an unresolved V gene, and the others are unexplained. That table furnishes V, J and clone size, whereas the DNA furnished D and trimming. This sample is represented by 95,000 to 100,000 clones; about 74% of them were singletons. The top ten hold about 1.7% of the sample.

CDR1 and CDR2 were assigned from the germline V gene as MNHEY and SVGAGI. From its cysteine to its phenylalanine, the CDR3 spans 13 amino acids. Kept here is only the CDR3 DNA, which spans 39 bases and is read in frame from base 1. Trimming removed 0 bases from V and 8 bases from J, leaving 9 bases between the germline ends. The rearranged chain carries TRBV6-5 and TRBJ2-3, with TRBD2 perhaps the D gene, on 5 matching bases. The TCR sequence derives from a male donor in good health and CMV-seronegative. What was sequenced was PBMCs. Here is the DNA: TGTGCCAGCAGTTACTCGGTGAGCGGTACGCAGTATTTT. Its protein product is CASSYSVSGTQYF.